This is a list of T cell receptor beta chains from one sample in a study of blood T cell repertoires in COVID-19. Generated by immunoSEQ multiplex PCR, the TCRdb table keeps only in-frame clones and is missing some. The sample holds about 200,000 clones, around 85% seen once. Sequenced: peripheral blood. The receptors derive from a woman aged 45-65 years with acute or convalescent COVID-19. Each CDR3 is given with its conserved first and last residue. D genes are given only for firm matches. Part of the rows lack a size; the others show once, few, many or a class for expanded clones.

TRBJ2-7 | . | TRBV6-5 | . | TGTGCCAGCAGTATGTCTTATTCCTCCTACGAGCAGTACTTC | CASSMSYSSYEQYF
TRBJ1-5 | . | TRBV19 | . | TGTGCCAGTAGTATTCCAGGGATAAGCAATCAGCCCCAGCATTTT | CASSIPGISNQPQHF
TRBJ1-4 | . | TRBV5-1 | . | TGCGCCAGCAGGACCCAGGGAGGCAGAAGCAATGAAAAACTGTTTTTT | CASRTQGGRSNEKLFF
TRBJ2-1 | TRBD2 | TRBV6-5 | . | TGTGCCAGCAGTTACTCGATCCCCCTAGCGGGGGATGAGCAGTTCTTC | CASSYSIPLAGDEQFF
TRBJ1-2 | . | TRBV5-6 | . | TGTGCCAGCAGCTTTGGGGGCCTCTCGGGAGGCTACACCTTC | CASSFGGLSGGYTF
TRBJ2-5 | TRBD2 | TRBV3-1/TRBV3-2 | . | TGTGCCAGCAGGCTTGGAGCGGGGGAGACCCAGTACTTC | CASRLGAGETQYF
TRBJ2-6 | TRBD1 | TRBV7-9 | . | TGTGCCAGCAGGAAGACAGGGGGCGCGCCCGGGGCCAACGTCCTGACTTTC | CASRKTGGAPGANVLTF
TRBJ1-5 | . | TRBV21-1 | few | TGTGCCAGCAGCAAAGCGAGAATGCAGGGGGCTGTTTGCAATCAGCCCCAGCATTTT | CASSKARMQGAVCNQPQHF
TRBJ1-1 | . | TRBV11-3 | . | TGTGCCAGCAGCGCAAGGGGCCCGTCAGTTGTGAACACTGAAGCTTTCTTT | CASSARGPSVVNTEAFF
TRBJ1-2 | TRBD1 | TRBV9 | . | TGTGCCAGCAGCGGAGACAGGGGCGGCTACACCTTC | CASSGDRGGYTF
TRBJ2-5 | TRBD2 | TRBV7-7 | . | TGTGCCAGCAGCCGGGGACTAGCGGACCAAGAGACCCAGTACTTC | CASSRGLADQETQYF
TRBJ2-5 | TRBD2 | TRBV4-2 | . | TGTGCCAGCAGCCCACTAGCGGGGGTGTTTGAGACCCAGTACTTC | CASSPLAGVFETQYF
TRBJ1-2 | . | TRBV7-2 | . | TGTGCCAGCAGCCTTGGGGGGAGGCAGTATGGCTACACCTTC | CASSLGGRQYGYTF
TRBJ2-5 | . | TRBV19 | once | TGTGCCAGTAGTAACCGGCCGGGGGACGGAGAGACCCAGTACTTC | CASSNRPGDGETQYF
TRBJ2-1 | . | TRBV11-2 | . | TGTGCCAGCAGCAGGACTACTAACAATGAGCAGTTCTTC | CASSRTTNNEQFF
TRBJ2-7 | TRBD2 | TRBV6-5 | . | TGTGCCAGCAGTTACCTTAGGACTAGCGGAGTCTACGAGCAGTACTTC | CASSYLRTSGVYEQYF
TRBJ1-3 | . | TRBV6-6 | few | TGTGCCAGCAGAACAGGGCCGAGCGGAAACACCATATATTTT | CASRTGPSGNTIYF
TRBJ2-1 | . | TRBV24-1 | . | TGTGCCACCAGTGATTTGCAACCGGGGGCCTACAATGAGCAGTTCTTC | CATSDLQPGAYNEQFF
TRBJ1-1 | . | TRBV11-2 | . | TGTGCCAGCAGCCCGTCGGGGGGGGGTGAAGCTTTCTTT | CASSPSGGGEAFF
TRBJ1-2 | TRBD1 | TRBV11-3 | . | TGTGCCAGCAGCATGGGACAGAACTATGGCTACACCTTC | CASSMGQNYGYTF
TRBJ2-3 | TRBD2 | TRBV30 | once | TGTGCCTGGAGGGCAGCGGGGGGCCGCACAGATACGCAGTATTTT | CAWRAAGGRTDTQYF
TRBJ1-1 | . | TRBV10-2 | . | TGCGCCAGCAGTGAGTCGGAGCTATGGAACACTGAAGCTTTCTTT | CASSESELWNTEAFF
TRBJ2-3 | . | TRBV18 | . | TGTGCCAGCTCACCACCGGGAGGAACGGGGGATACGCAGTATTTT | CASSPPGGTGDTQYF
TRBJ1-3 | . | TRBV6-6 | few | TGTGCCAGCAGTTATTCCTCCTCTGGAAACACCATATATTTT | CASSYSSSGNTIYF
TRBJ2-3 | . | TRBV11-2 | . | TGTGCCAGCAGCTCCAAACTAGGGGAGGTCACAGATACGCAGTATTTT | CASSSKLGEVTDTQYF
TRBJ2-3 | . | TRBV7-2 | . | TGTGCCAGCAGCTTATTCAGGGAATCAGATACGCAGTATTTT | CASSLFRESDTQYF
TRBJ2-5 | . | TRBV3-1/TRBV3-2 | . | TGTGCCAGCTTGGGGGGTTCCCTGGAGACCCAGTACTTC | CASLGGSLETQYF
TRBJ2-7 | . | TRBV11-3 | . | TGTGCCAGCAGCTCTTTCCCAGGCTACGAGCAGTACTTC | CASSSFPGYEQYF
TRBJ2-1 | TRBD2 | TRBV6-5 | . | TGTGCCAGCAGTCGACTAGCGGGAGGCTACAATGAGCAGTTCTTC | CASSRLAGGYNEQFF
TRBJ2-3 | TRBD2 | TRBV7-2 | . | TGTGCCAGCAGCTCGCGGACTAGCGGGGGGGCTATGAATACGCAGTATTTT | CASSSRTSGGAMNTQYF